The sequence of this T cell receptor (beta chain) was determined in a study of Ad26.COV2.S vaccination and SARS-CoV-2 variants. Study-wide background: Vaccine-arm donor from the placebo-controlled COV1001 Ad26.COV2.S trial. Study-wide results and limits: Overall T cell responses may have been underestimated by the analyses of TCR breadth and depth. Reported post-vaccination CD8+ and CD4+ T cell responses to spike showed substantial breadth.

The CDR3 contains 15 residues. The V end was cut by 1 base, the J end by 0 bases, with 9 bases between. Germline CDR1 and CDR2: LGHNA and YSLEER. Treatment: 19 received Ad26.COV2.S at low or high dose, single or two shots; five or six received placebo; per-sample allocation not given. Collection of samples fell on day 63 after the first vaccine or placebo injection. TCRdb's copy holds only in-frame clones and misses some; the assay was immunoSEQ multiplex PCR. The profile shows under 600,000 clones, roughly nine tenths of them singletons. Note on this clone: Its antigen is not known.

The source was peripheral blood, collected in a trial of Ad26.COV2.S vaccine versus placebo. The chain uses TRBV4-3 and TRBJ1-1; weak D call: TRBD1 (5 bases). This TCR came from a person aged 18-65 years who received the Ad26.COV2.S COVID-19 vaccine or a placebo. CDR3 nucleotides: TGCGCCAGCAGCCAAGTGCGACAGCTGAACACTGAAGCTTTCTTT. Encoded protein: CASSQVRQLNTEAFF.